Following are 3 T cell receptor beta chains from one sample sequenced in a study of low-dose radiotherapy and immunotherapy resistance in tumors. Time point denoted: before trial treatment. TRAV- and TRBV-specific primers primed first-strand cDNA, covering alpha and beta chains. Amplification of TCRs used a constant-region primer and V-primer adapter for roughly 22 PCR cycles. TCRdb passed the reads through MiXCR, listing each CDR3 protein once. The sample yields tens of thousands of distinct CDR3 sequences, approximately 20% seen once. The sample consisted of PBMCs, taken before treatment. The receptor source for this set is a male donor with prostate cancer.

At least ten counts were recorded for this clonotype. The CDR3 sequence: CASSQGSRSTEAFF. Here the CDR3 DNA reads TGCGCCAGCAGCCAAGGGTCTAGGTCGACTGAAGCTTTCTTT. The chain has TRBV4-3 and TRBJ1-1; no reliable D call. CDR1 is LGHNA and CDR2 is YSLEER in the germline V gene. The CDR3 consists of 14 residues. V was pared by 1 base and J by 5 bases, with 11 bases between.

This clonotype was detected many times. The chain joins TRBV7-2 to TRBJ1-6; D call uncertain. V was pared by 2 bases and J by 5 bases, with 4 bases between. Germline-derived CDR1 and CDR2 are SGHTA and FQGNSA. The CDR3 length is 13 residues. The CDR3 region is CASSLQNNSPLHF. The DNA of the CDR3 is TGTGCCAGCAGCTTACAGAATAATTCACCCCTCCACTTT.

This clonotype was picked up many times. The gene calls are TRBV2 and TRBJ2-2; the D is unclear. V was cut by 6 bases and J by 6 bases, with 14 bases left in between. The V gene's germline CDR1 is SNHLY and CDR2 FYNNEI. The CDR3 is 14 residues long. The CDR3 loop is CASRAIQNSGELFF. The CDR3 DNA sequence: TGTGCCAGCAGGGCCATACAGAATTCCGGGGAGCTGTTTTTT.